The next 27 T cell receptor beta chains were all read from a single sample in a study of T cells in localized non-small cell lung cancer. Here immunoSEQ multiplex PCR was the method, and the copy in TCRdb shows in-frame clones only, minus some. The sample yields 30,000 to 35,000 clones, more than 70% seen once. The material was peripheral blood, obtained before any cancer treatment. Receptors were obtained from a woman between 35 and 75 years old with stage I lung adenocarcinoma.

This chain joins TRBV4-3 and TRBJ1-6; no firm D call. Germline V gene data show CDR1 as LGHNA and CDR2 as YSLEER. Trimming took 1 base from V and 14 from J, leaving 12 bases between them. The CDR3 has 13 amino acids. CDR3 in DNA: TGCGCCAGCAGCCAAGGGCCTTACGGCACCCTCCACTTT. Protein: CASSQGPYGTLHF.

The chain combines TRBV4-2 with TRBJ2-3; 11 bases match TRBD1. Losses at the gene ends were 0 bases for V and 6 bases for J; bases not matched to a gene: 8. The CDR3 contains 17 residues. Germline CDR1 LGHNA, CDR2 YNFKEQ. The CDR3 region has the DNA TGTGCCAGCAGCCAAGATTACCGGGACAGGGGGGCCGATACGCAGTATTTT. Its translation: CASSQDYRDRGADTQYF.

V is TRBV11-3 and J is TRBJ2-2; D ambiguous. The CDR3 extends over 15 amino acids. Germline assignment: CDR1 SGHNT and CDR2 YENEEA. Trimming removed 0 bases at V and 2 bases at J, with 7 bases between. The CDR3 protein is CASSLEAANTGELFF. The CDR3 bases are TGTGCCAGCAGCTTAGAGGCAGCCAACACCGGGGAGCTGTTTTTT.

The chain links TRBV27 to TRBJ1-2, with 7 bases identical to TRBD1. Trimming at V came to 6 bases and at J to 8 bases, leaving 12 bases not matched to a gene. Germline CDR1 MNHEY, CDR2 SMNVEV (reference sequence). The length of the CDR3 is 14 residues. For the CDR3, the DNA is TGTGCCAGCAGCGGGACCAGGACAGGAAGGGGCTACACCTTC. This encodes CASSGTRTGRGYTF.

The chain joins TRBV19 to TRBJ1-1; D may be TRBD1 (5 bases). Germline V gives CDR1 LNHDA, CDR2 SQIVND (reference sequence). The CDR3 has 13 amino acids. V dropped 6 bases and J dropped 5 bases, with 13 bases sitting between them. Here the CDR3 reads CASSGAMGTEAFF. The CDR3 DNA follows: TGTGCCAGTAGCGGGGCGATGGGGACTGAAGCTTTCTTT.

This clone is a singleton in its sample. V gene TRBV29-1 combines with J gene TRBJ2-2; weak D call: TRBD2 (6 bases). The CDR3 runs to 14 residues. Per the germline V gene, CDR1 is SQVTM and CDR2 is ANQGSEA. The V gene lost 3 bases and the J gene lost 2 bases, with 10 bases spanning the gap. The CDR3 protein is CSVDGGSNTGELFF. In DNA form, the CDR3 reads TGCAGCGTTGACGGGGGATCAAACACCGGGGAGCTGTTTTTT.

For the CDR3, the DNA is TGCGCCAGCAGCCAAGACGGCTCCGGGGGGACCACAGATACGCAGTATTTT. This sequence encodes CASSQDGSGGTTDTQYF. This chain connects TRBV4-3 to TRBJ2-3; 7 bases align to TRBD2. V gave up 0 bases and J gave up 2 bases; unmatched junction bases: 8. The V gene's germline CDR1 is LGHNA and CDR2 YSLEER. The CDR3 runs 17 residues.

The chain links TRBV5-4 to TRBJ1-2; D not certain. V shed 0 bases and J shed 0 bases, with 9 bases lying between them. Per germline, CDR1 SGHNT and CDR2 YYREEE (reference sequence). There are 15 residues in the CDR3. CDR3 nucleotide sequence: TGTGCCAGCAGCTTGGTTGGAGGGTCTAACTATGGCTACACCTTC. This encodes CASSLVGGSNYGYTF.

This sequence joins TRBV6-6 and TRBJ2-1; no firm D call. Germline V gene lookup returns CDR1 MNHNY and CDR2 SVGAGI (reference sequence). The CDR3 sequence is 14 residues long. V gave up 8 bases and J gave up 0 bases, with 11 bases separating them. CDR3 protein: CASSEMGSYNEQFF. The CDR3 nucleotides read TGTGCCAGCTCGGAGATGGGCTCCTACAATGAGCAGTTCTTC.

This chain links TRBV19 with TRBJ1-4, with D possibly being TRBD1 (5 bases). Trimming removed 0 bases from V and 4 bases from J, with 15 bases in between. Germline CDR1 LNHDA, CDR2 SQIVND (reference sequence). CDR3 length: 17 residues. CDR3: CASSIDGTAFINEKLFF. CDR3 coding DNA: TGTGCCAGTAGTATAGACGGGACCGCCTTTATTAATGAAAAACTGTTTTTT.

The chain couples TRBV6-1 to TRBJ2-1; no reliable D call. The CDR3 length is 18 residues. CDR1 is MNHNS, CDR2 SASEGT, per germline. Trimming stripped 3 bases from V and 2 bases from J, with 20 bases between. The CDR3 here is CASSEPPVASLTYNEQFF. CDR3 bases: TGTGCCAGCAGTGAGCCGCCTGTGGCGAGCCTGACCTACAATGAGCAGTTCTTC.

The chain links TRBV7-2 to TRBJ2-3, with D possibly TRBD2 on 5 matching bases. The CDR3 is 14 residues long. Trimming shortened V by 1 base and J by 1 base, and 6 bases separated the two germline ends. Germline values: CDR1 SGHTA, CDR2 FQGNSA. The CDR3 DNA reads TGTGCCAGCAGCTTAGATAGCGGCACAGATACGCAGTATTTT. It codes for CASSLDSGTDTQYF.

The chain employs TRBV6-5 and TRBJ1-5; weak D call: TRBD1 (5 bases). In germline, CDR1 is MNHEY, CDR2 SVGAGI. V dropped 8 bases and J dropped 7 bases, with 15 bases sitting between them. The CDR3 is 13 residues long. CDR3 nucleotide sequence: TGTGCCAGCTCTGACAGTTTAGGACAGCCCCAGCATTTT. It encodes CASSDSLGQPQHF.

This clone appeared a single time. The rearrangement links TRBV7-9 to TRBJ2-1; D gene uncertain. CDR1 and CDR2 from the germline V gene are SEHNR and FQNEAQ (reference sequence). The CDR3 runs to 13 residues. V lost 1 base and J lost 8, with 9 bases in between. The CDR3 protein is CASSLDPVDEQFF. CDR3 in DNA: TGTGCCAGCAGCTTAGACCCTGTTGATGAGCAGTTCTTC.

This rearrangement joins TRBV11-3 to TRBJ2-5, with D hard to call. The CDR3 length is 14 residues. Trimming removed 2 bases from V and 2 bases from J, with 9 bases in between. The germline V gene encodes CDR1 SGHNT and CDR2 YENEEA. The CDR3 bases are TGTGCCAGCAGCTTACCCCGGAGACAAGAGACCCAGTACTTC. Translated: CASSLPRRQETQYF.

J is TRBJ2-7 and V is TRBV9; no clear D. The CDR3 runs to 13 residues. The ends were cut back, 4 bases at V and 1 base at J, with 9 bases in the middle. The germline V gene encodes CDR1 SGDLS and CDR2 YYNGEE. The CDR3 protein is CASSYGGSYEQYF. The CDR3 bases are TGTGCCAGCAGCTATGGTGGGTCCTACGAGCAGTACTTC.

The chain joins TRBV5-1 to TRBJ2-7, with 7 bases matching TRBD1. The CDR3 contains 16 residues. The V segment lost 0 bases and the J segment 2 bases; nucleotides outside the gene matches: 8. The V gene's germline CDR1 is SGHRS and CDR2 YFSETQ. The CDR3 sequence is CASSLESAGGAYEQYF. The DNA for the CDR3 is TGCGCCAGCAGCTTGGAGTCGGCAGGGGGAGCCTACGAGCAGTACTTC.

CDR3 bases: TGTGCCCCCCGAGTGGGACGTCTGAAGACCCAGTACTTC. It is translated as CAPRVGRLKTQYF. The V and J genes are TRBV7-3 and TRBJ2-5; D possibly uses TRBD1 or TRBD2 (5 bases each). Trimming pared 11 bases from V and 6 bases from J, leaving 19 bases between. CDR1 is SGHTA and CDR2 is FQGTGA in the germline V gene. The CDR3 runs to 13 residues.

The chain combines TRBV18 with TRBJ2-5, with D maybe TRBD1 (5 bases). Germline V gives CDR1 KGHSH, CDR2 LQKENI. The CDR3 has 14 residues. V shed 3 bases and J shed 2 bases, with 10 bases lying between them. The CDR3 loop is CASSPVPGQETQYF. The CDR3 coding sequence is TGTGCCAGCTCACCGGTACCAGGGCAAGAGACCCAGTACTTC.

The rearrangement joins TRBV29-1 to TRBJ1-2, with 12 positions matching TRBD1. CDR1 is SQVTM and CDR2 is ANQGSEA in the germline V gene. The CDR3 covers 13 residues. Unmatched junction bases numbered 6, after V lost 7 bases and J lost 6 bases. CDR3 residues: CSALGTGGDGYTF. The CDR3 DNA reads as TGCAGCGCCCTCGGGACAGGGGGCGATGGCTACACCTTC.

The chain couples TRBV12-5 to TRBJ2-1; no reliable D call. The germline V gene has CDR1 LGHNT and CDR2 FRNRAP. Trimming removed 6 bases at V and 3 bases at J, with 3 bases between. This CDR3 has 11 amino acids. The CDR3 sequence: CASGSYNEQFF. In DNA form, the CDR3 reads TGTGCTAGTGGCAGCTACAATGAGCAGTTCTTC.

This chain links TRBV12-5 with TRBJ2-7, with TRBD1 matching 9 bases. Germline CDR1 LGHNT, CDR2 FRNRAP. V shed 3 bases and J 3 bases; nucleotides not matched to a gene: 12. The CDR3 extends over 17 amino acids. CDR3 region: CASGLHSRTGEVYEQYF. The CDR3 DNA follows: TGTGCTAGTGGTTTACATTCACGGACAGGGGAAGTCTACGAGCAGTACTTC.

This chain links TRBV15 with TRBJ2-7; D is unclear. The V end was cut by 0 bases, the J end by 3 bases, with 12 bases between. This CDR3 has 15 amino acids. Germline V lookup: CDR1 LNHNV, CDR2 YYDKDF (reference sequence). The CDR3 DNA sequence: TGTGCCACCAGCAGAGATAGATCAGGCTACTACGAGCAGTACTTC. It is translated as CATSRDRSGYYEQYF. Using reference TRBV15 and TRBJ2-7 for the parts outside the CDR3, the full variable domain is DAMVIQNPRYQVTQFGKPVTLSCSQTLNHNVMYWYQQKSSQAPKLLFHYYDKDFNNEADTPDNFQSRRPNTSFCFLDIRSPGLGDTAMYLCATSRDRSGYYEQYFGPGTRLTVT.

J is TRBJ2-5 and V is TRBV27, with a possible D match to TRBD2 (5 bases). The length of the CDR3 is 15 residues. Trimming shortened V by 2 bases and J by 3 bases, and 13 bases separated the two germline ends. Germline CDR1 and CDR2: MNHEY and SMNVEV (reference sequence). The CDR3 region has the DNA TGTGCCAGCAGTTTAATCACTAGTCTCAAAGAGACCCAGTACTTC. Encoded protein: CASSLITSLKETQYF.

This chain uses TRBV9 with TRBJ2-7, with D possibly TRBD2 on 6 matching bases. The V and J ends lost 0 bases and 0 bases respectively, with 16 bases between them. The germline V gene has CDR1 SGDLS and CDR2 YYNGEE. CDR3 length: 17 amino acids. The DNA of the CDR3 is TGTGCCAGCAGCGTAGGAGGAGGGCGGGGCAGCTCCTACGAGCAGTACTTC. Amino acids: CASSVGGGRGSSYEQYF. Full variable domain (remainder filled in from reference TRBV9 and TRBJ2-7): DSGVTQTPKHLITATGQRVTLRCSPRSGDLSVYWYQQSLDQGLQFLIQYYNGEERAKGNILERFSAQQFPDLHSELNLSSLELGDSALYFCASSVGGGRGSSYEQYFGPGTRLTVT.

The chain links TRBV10-2 to TRBJ2-1, with TRBD2 matching 12 bases. J gave up 0 bases and V 2 bases, and 2 bases lay outside the gene matches. From germline, CDR1 is WSHSY and CDR2 SAAADI. The CDR3 covers 17 residues. As DNA, the CDR3 is TGCGCCAGCAGTGAGAGGGGACTAGCGGGCTCCTACAATGAGCAGTTCTTC. This codes for CASSERGLAGSYNEQFF.

This rearrangement joins TRBV4-1 to TRBJ2-2, with 11 nucleotides matching TRBD2. The junction had 11 bases not matched to a gene; V was cut back by 0 bases and J by 2 bases. This CDR3 contains 20 residues. Germline CDR1 reads MGHRA; CDR2 reads YSYEKL. CDR3: CASSQDRGSGGALNTGELFF. In DNA, the CDR3 is TGCGCCAGCAGCCAAGATAGGGGTAGCGGGGGGGCGCTAAACACCGGGGAGCTGTTTTTT.